This TCR beta chain was identified during a study of T-cell memory formation after mild COVID-19. Across the whole study: Among the donors, TCR clusters were largely specific to each donor.

TCRdb called the 5' RACE reads again in MiXCR, with one record for every CDR3 protein. The top ten clones hold around 13% of a sample with around 410,000 distinct CDR3 sequences, 20% to 30% of them seen once. Trimming took 6 bases from V and 8 from J, leaving 14 bases between them. The length of the CDR3 is 13 residues. Germline V gives CDR1 MNHEY, CDR2 SVGEGT. V gene TRBV6-2 or TRBV6-3 combines with J gene TRBJ2-4; D uncertain. The sequenced material came from PBMCs or a T cell subset sorted from them (not recorded which). The clonotype was recovered from an adult woman who had mild COVID-19 (a few samples of this study predate the infection). Cell type and time point are not known. For the CDR3, the DNA is TGTGCCAGCAGCCAGCCCCCGCCGGACATTCAGTACTTC. It translates to CASSQPPPDIQYF.